The sequence of this T cell receptor (beta chain) was determined in a study of shared clonotypes between healthy human individuals. DNA at about 0.2 ug, tens of thousands of T cell genomes, went into sorted-subset replicate PCRs. Sequencing was performed with immunoSEQ multiplex PCR; in TCRdb, only in-frame clones are kept and a portion is missing. The sample consists of around 610,000 clones, approximately 96% of them appearing once. The CDR3 runs to 14 residues. Per germline, CDR1 MDHEN and CDR2 SYDVKM. Trimming removed 6 bases at V and 3 bases at J, with 15 bases between. Naive CD8 cells comprised CD45RO-negative, CCR7-positively selected cells, excluding terminally differentiated effector memory CD45RA+ cells. Study-wide results and caveats: Generation of non-shared clonotypes was less probable than generation of clonotypes shared by all four donors. Clonotype sharing among donors was expected to depend on sequencing depth.

Points on this clone: No antigen is known for it.

V usage is TRBV28 and J usage is TRBJ2-7; TRBD2 is a possible D gene (5 bases). The sequencing sample was made of naive CD8+ T cells sorted from blood. The receptor was isolated from a woman in her thirties in good health. In DNA form, the CDR3 reads TGTGCCAGCAGCTCCGACTCGGCGGGCTACGAGCAGTACTTC. This encodes CASSSDSAGYEQYF.